In its sample, the clone carrying this T cell receptor (beta chain) was seen a few times. The data were taken from a study of T-cell memory formation after mild COVID-19. Each CDR3 protein gets one entry after TCRdb re-called the 5' RACE reads with MiXCR. The sample contains 350,000 to 550,000 distinct CDR3 sequences, more than 15% of which appear only once. Trimming pared 0 bases from V and 2 bases from J, leaving 21 bases between. CDR3 size: 18 residues. The germline V gene has CDR1 SGHRS and CDR2 YFSETQ. Sequences were obtained from PBMCs or a T cell subset sorted from them (not recorded which). The chain uses TRBV5-1 and TRBJ2-7, with D maybe TRBD1 (6 bases). The TCR sequence derives from a man aged 18-30 years who had mild COVID-19 (a few samples of this study predate the infection). Cell type and time point are not known. CDR3 sequence: CASSLAGGTGRTAYEQYF. DNA for the CDR3: TGCGCCAGCAGCTTGGCCGGCGGAACAGGGCGGACAGCCTACGAGCAGTACTTC. The entire variable domain, with the rest obtained from reference TRBV5-1 and TRBJ2-7, is as follows: KAGVTQTPRYLIKTRGQQVTLSCSPISGHRSVSWYQQTPGQGLQFLFEYFSETQRNKGNFPGRFSGRQFSNSRSEMNVSTLELGDSALYLCASSLAGGTGRTAYEQYFGPGTRLTVT.